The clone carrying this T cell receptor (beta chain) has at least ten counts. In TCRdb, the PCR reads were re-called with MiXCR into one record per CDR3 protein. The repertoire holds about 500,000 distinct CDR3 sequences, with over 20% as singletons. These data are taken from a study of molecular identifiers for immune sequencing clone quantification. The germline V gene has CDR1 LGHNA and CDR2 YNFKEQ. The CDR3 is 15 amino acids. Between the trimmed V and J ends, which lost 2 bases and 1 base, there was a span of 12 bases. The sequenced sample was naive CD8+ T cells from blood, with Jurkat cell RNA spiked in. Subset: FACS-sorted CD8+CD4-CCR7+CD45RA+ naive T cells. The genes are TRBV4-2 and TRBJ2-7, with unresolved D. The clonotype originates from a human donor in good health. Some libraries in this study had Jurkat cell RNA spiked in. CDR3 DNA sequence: TGTGCCAGCAGCCAATCCCGGAGTGTGTCCTACGAGCAGTACTTC. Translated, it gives CASSQSRSVSYEQYF.